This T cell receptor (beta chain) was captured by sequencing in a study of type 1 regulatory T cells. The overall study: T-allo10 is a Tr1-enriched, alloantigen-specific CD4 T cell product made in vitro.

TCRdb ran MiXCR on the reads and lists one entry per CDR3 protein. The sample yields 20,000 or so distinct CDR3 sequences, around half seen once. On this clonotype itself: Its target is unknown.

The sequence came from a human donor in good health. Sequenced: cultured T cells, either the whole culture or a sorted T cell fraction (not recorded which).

CDR3 in amino acids: CASSPSTPNTGELFF. CDR3 coding DNA: TGCGCCAGCAGCCCCTCGACACCGAACACCGGGGAGCTGTTTTTT. This sequence joins TRBV5-1 and TRBJ2-2, with unresolved D. The germline V and J ends were trimmed by 4 bases and 0 bases, with 10 bases remaining between them. The germline CDR1 and CDR2 sequences are SGHRS and YFSETQ. CDR3 length: 15 residues.